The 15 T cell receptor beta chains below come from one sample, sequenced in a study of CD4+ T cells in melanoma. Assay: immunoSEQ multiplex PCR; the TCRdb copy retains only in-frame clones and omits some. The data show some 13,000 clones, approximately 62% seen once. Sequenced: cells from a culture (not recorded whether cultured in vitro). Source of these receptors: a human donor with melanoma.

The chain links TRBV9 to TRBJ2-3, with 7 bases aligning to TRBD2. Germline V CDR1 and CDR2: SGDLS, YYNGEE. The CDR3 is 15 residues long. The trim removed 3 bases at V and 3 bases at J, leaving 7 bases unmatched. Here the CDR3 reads CASSADAGVTDTQYF. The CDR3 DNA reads TGTGCCAGCAGCGCCGATGCGGGGGTTACAGATACGCAGTATTTT.

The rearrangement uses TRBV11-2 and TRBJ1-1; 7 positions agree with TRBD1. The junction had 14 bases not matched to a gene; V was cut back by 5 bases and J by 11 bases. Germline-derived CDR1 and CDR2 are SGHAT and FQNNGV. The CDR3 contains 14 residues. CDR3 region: CASSPIGQARAAFF. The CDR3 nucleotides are TGTGCCAGCAGCCCAATAGGACAGGCTCGAGCGGCTTTCTTT.

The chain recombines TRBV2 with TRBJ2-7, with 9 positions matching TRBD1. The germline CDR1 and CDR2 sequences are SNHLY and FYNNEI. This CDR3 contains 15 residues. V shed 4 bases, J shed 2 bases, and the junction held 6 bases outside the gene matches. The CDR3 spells CASSVDRGKTYEQYF. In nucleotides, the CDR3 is TGTGCCAGCAGTGTCGACAGGGGGAAGACCTACGAGCAGTACTTC.

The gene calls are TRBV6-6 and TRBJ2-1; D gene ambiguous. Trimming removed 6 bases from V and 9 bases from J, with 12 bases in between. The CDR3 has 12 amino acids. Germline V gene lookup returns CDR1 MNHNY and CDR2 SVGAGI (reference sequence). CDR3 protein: CASSPTYAEQFF. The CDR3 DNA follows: TGTGCCAGCAGCCCCACGTACGCTGAGCAGTTCTTC.

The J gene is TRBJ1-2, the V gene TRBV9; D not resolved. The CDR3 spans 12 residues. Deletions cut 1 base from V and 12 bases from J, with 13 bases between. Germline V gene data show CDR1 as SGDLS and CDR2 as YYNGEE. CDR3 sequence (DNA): TGTGCCAGCAGCGTATTGACCCCGGGTCACACCTTC. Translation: CASSVLTPGHTF.

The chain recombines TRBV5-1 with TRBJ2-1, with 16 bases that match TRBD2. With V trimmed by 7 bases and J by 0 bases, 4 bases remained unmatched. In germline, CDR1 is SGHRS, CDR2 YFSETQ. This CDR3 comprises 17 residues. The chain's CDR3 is CASSGLAGGSSYNEQFF. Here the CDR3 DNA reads TGCGCCAGCTCGGGACTAGCGGGGGGGAGCTCCTACAATGAGCAGTTCTTC.

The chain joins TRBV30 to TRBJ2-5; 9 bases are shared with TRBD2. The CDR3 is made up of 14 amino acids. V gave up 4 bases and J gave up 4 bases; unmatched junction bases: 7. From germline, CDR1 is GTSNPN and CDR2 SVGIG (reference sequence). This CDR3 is CAWNPGLAGETQYF. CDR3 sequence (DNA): TGTGCCTGGAACCCGGGACTAGCTGGAGAGACCCAGTACTTC.

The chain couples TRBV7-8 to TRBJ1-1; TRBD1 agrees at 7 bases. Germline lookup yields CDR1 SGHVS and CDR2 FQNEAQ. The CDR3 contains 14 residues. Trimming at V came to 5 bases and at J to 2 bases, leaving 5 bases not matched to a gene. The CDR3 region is CASSMTGPNTEAFF. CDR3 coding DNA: TGTGCCAGCAGCATGACAGGGCCCAACACTGAAGCTTTCTTT.

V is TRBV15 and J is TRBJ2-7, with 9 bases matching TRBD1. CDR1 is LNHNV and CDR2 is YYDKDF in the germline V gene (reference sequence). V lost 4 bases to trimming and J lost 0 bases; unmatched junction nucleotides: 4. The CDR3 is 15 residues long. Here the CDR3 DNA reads TGTGCCACCAGCACACAGGGGGCCTTCTCCTACGAGCAGTACTTC. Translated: CATSTQGAFSYEQYF.

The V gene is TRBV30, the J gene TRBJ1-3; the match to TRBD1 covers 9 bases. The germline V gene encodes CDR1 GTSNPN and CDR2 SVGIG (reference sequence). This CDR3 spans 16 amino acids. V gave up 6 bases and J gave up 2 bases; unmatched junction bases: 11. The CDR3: CACPGQGTAAGNTIYF. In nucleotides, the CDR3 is TGTGCCTGTCCGGGACAGGGAACTGCTGCTGGAAACACCATATATTTT.

Here the CDR3 reads CASSLGDSYTDTQYF. The DNA for the CDR3 is TGTGCCAGCAGCTTGGGGGACTCTTACACAGATACGCAGTATTTT. V and J are TRBV5-5 and TRBJ2-3, with TRBD2 as a possible D gene (6 bases). CDR3 size: 15 residues. CDR1 and CDR2 from the germline V gene are SGHKS and YYEKEE (reference sequence). Trimming took 0 bases from V and 2 from J, leaving 10 bases between them.

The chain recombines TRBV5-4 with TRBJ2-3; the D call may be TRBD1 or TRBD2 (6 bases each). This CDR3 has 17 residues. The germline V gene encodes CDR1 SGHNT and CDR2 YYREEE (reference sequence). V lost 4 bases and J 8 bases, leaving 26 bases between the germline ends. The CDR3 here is CASSPGGGGGAKLTQYF. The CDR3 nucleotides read TGTGCCAGCAGCCCCGGGGGAGGAGGGGGAGCTAAACTTACGCAGTATTTT.

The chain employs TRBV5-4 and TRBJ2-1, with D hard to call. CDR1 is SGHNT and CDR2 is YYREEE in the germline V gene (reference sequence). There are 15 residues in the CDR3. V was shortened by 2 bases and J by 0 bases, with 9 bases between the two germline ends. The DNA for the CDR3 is TGTGCCAGCAGCTTAGAGATGAGCTCCTACAATGAGCAGTTCTTC. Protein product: CASSLEMSSYNEQFF.

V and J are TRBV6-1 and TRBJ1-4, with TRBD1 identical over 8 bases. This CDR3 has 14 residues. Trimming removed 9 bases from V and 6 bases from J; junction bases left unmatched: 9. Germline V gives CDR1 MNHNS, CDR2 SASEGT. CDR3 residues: CASRTGPIYEKLFF. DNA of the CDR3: TGTGCCAGTAGGACAGGGCCGATTTATGAAAAACTGTTTTTT.

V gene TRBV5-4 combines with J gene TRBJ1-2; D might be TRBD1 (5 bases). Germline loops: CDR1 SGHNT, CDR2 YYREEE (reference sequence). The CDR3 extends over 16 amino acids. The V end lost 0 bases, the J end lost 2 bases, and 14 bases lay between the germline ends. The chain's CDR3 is CASSLEVGAANYGYTF. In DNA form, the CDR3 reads TGTGCCAGCAGCTTGGAAGTTGGGGCCGCCAACTATGGCTACACCTTC.